This T cell receptor beta chain was captured by sequencing in a study of CD8 T cells in ankylosing spondylitis. Remarks on this clonotype: The antigen is undetermined.

Study observations and caveats: One TCR beta motif, made up of 7 or 8 highly homologous variants, appeared characteristic of ankylosing spondylitis blood.

TCRdb reprocessed the 5' RACE reads with MiXCR, giving one entry per CDR3 protein. This table holds about 340,000 distinct CDR3 sequences, approximately 22% found once. V dropped 2 bases and J dropped 4 bases, with 11 bases sitting between them. This CDR3 contains 14 residues. Germline-derived CDR1 and CDR2 are SGHVS and FQNEAQ. Input material: blood, either unsorted or a sorted T cell fraction (not recorded which). The sequence was collected from a male donor with ankylosing spondylitis or in good health (not recorded which). The rearrangement joins TRBV7-8 to TRBJ2-5, with TRBD1 as a possible D gene (5 bases). DNA for the CDR3: TGTGCCAGCAGCTTACCGACAGCAGTAGAGACCCAGTACTTC. Protein product: CASSLPTAVETQYF.